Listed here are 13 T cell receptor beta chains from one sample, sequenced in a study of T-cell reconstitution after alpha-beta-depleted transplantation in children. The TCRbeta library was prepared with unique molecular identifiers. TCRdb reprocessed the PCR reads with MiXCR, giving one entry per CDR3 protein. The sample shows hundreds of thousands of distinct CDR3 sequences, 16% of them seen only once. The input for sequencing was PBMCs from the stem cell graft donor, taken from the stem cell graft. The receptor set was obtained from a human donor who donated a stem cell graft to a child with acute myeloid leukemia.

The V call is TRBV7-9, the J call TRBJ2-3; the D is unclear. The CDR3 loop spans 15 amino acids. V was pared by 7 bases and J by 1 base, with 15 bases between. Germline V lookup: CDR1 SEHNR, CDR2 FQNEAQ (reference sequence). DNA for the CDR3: TGTGCCAGCACCTTGGGCCTCGAGGGCACAGATACGCAGTATTTT. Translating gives CASTLGLEGTDTQYF. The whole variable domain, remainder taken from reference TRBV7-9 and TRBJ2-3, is DTGVSQNPRHKITKRGQNVTFRCDPISEHNRLYWYRQTLGQGPEFLTYFQNEAQLEKSRLLSDRFSAERPKGSFSTLEIQRTEQGDSAMYLCASTLGLEGTDTQYFGPGTRLTVL.

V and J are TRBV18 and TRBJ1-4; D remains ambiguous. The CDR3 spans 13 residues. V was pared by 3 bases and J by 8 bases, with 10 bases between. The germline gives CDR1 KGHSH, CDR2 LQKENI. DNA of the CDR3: TGTGCCAGCTCACCGTTCCCCGAGGAAAAACTGTTTTTT. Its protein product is CASSPFPEEKLFF.

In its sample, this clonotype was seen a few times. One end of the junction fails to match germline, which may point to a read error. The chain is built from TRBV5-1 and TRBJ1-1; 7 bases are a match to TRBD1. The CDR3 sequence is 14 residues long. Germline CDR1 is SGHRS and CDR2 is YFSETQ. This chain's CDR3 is CASNLAGGNTEAFF. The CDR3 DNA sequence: TGCGCCAGCAACTTGGCAGGGGGGAACACTGAAGCTTTCTTT.

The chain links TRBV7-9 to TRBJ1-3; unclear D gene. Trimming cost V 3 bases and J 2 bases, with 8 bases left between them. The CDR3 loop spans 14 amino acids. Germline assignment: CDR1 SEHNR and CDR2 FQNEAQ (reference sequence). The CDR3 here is CASSLEFTGNTIYF. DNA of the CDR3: TGTGCCAGCAGCTTGGAGTTCACTGGAAACACCATATATTTT.

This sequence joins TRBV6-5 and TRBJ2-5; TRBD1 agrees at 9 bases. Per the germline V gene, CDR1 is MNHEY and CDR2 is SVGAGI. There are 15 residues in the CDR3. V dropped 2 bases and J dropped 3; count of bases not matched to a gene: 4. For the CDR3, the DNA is TGTGCCAGCAGTTACCCTGGGACAGGGAAAGAGACCCAGTACTTC. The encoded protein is CASSYPGTGKETQYF.

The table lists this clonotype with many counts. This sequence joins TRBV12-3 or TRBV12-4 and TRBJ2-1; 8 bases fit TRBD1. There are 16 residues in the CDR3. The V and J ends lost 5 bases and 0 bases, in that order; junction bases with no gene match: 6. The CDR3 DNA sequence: TGTGCCAGCAGTCACGGACAGGGTAGCTCCTACAATGAGCAGTTCTTC. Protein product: CASSHGQGSSYNEQFF.

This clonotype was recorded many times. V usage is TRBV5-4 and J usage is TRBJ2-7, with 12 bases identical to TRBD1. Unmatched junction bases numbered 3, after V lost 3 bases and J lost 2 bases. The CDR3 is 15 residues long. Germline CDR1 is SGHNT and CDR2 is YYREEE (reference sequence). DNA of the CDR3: TGTGCCAGCAGCTGGGGACAGGGGGCCCCCTACGAGCAGTACGTC. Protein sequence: CASSWGQGAPYEQYV.

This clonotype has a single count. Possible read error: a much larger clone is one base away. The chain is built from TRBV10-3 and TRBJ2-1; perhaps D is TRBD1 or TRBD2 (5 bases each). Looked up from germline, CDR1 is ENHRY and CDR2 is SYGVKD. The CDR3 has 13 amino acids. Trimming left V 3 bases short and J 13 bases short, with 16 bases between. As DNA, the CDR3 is TGTGCCATCAGTGAAGGCGGCCTAGGGGACCAGTTCTTC. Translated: CAISEGGLGDQFF.

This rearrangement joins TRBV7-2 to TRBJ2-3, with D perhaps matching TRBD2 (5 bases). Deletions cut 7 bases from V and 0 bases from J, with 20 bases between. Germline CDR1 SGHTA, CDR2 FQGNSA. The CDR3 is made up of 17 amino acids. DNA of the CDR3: TGTGCCAGCAAAAAATTGACGGGAAAATCTAGCACAGATACGCAGTATTTT. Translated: CASKKLTGKSSTDTQYF.

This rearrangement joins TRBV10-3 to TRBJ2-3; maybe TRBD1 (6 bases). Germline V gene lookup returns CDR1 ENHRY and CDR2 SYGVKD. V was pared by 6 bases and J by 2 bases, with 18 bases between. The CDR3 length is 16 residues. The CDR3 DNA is TGTGCCATCAGCCAAGGCGGACAGAAAGCCACAGATACGCAGTATTTT. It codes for CAISQGGQKATDTQYF.

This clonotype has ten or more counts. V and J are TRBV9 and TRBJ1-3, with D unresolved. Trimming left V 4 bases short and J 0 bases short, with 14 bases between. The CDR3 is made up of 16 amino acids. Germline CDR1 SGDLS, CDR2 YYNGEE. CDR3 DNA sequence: TGTGCCAGCAGCCCCAGAGACGGTCGCTCTGGAAACACCATATATTTT. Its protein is CASSPRDGRSGNTIYF.

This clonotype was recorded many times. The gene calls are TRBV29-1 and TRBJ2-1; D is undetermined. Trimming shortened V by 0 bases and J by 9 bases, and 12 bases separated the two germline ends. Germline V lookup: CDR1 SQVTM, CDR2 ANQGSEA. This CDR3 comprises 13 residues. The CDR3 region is CSVEEFASAEQFF. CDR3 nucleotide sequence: TGCAGCGTTGAAGAATTTGCCAGCGCTGAGCAGTTCTTC.

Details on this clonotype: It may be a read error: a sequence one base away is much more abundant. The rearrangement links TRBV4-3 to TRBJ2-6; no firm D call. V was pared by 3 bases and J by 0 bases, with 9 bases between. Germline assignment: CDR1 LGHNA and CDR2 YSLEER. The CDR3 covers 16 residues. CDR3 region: CASSHDQSSGANVLTF. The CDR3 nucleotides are TGCGCCAGCAGCCACGACCAGAGCTCTGGGGCCAACGTCCTGACTTTC.